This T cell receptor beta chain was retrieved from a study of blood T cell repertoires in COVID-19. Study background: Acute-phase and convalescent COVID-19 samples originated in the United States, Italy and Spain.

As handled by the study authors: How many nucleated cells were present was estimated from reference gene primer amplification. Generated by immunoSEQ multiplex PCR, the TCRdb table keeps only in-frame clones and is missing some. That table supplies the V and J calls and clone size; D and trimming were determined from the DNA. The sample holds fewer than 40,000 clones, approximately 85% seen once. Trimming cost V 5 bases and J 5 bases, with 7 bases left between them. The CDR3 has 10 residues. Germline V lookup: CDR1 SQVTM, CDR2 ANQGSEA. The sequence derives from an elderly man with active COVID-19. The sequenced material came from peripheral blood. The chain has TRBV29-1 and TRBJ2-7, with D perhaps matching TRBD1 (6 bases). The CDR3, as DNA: TGCAGCGTTTCAGGGGACGAGCAGTACTTC. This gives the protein CSVSGDEQYF.